This T cell receptor beta chain was observed in a study of T cells expressing NK-cell markers. Study at large: Seven of the eight sequenced donors were HCMV-seropositive; one was seronegative.

The CDR3 runs 13 residues. Germline V gene sequence: CDR1 SGDLS, CDR2 YYNGEE. With UMIs, 5'RACE template switching was used to make TCR beta cDNA. TCRdb reprocessed the 5' RACE reads, with one entry per CDR3 protein and no DNA. The sample spans some 450,000 distinct CDR3 sequences; the ten largest clones claim 7.3%. The chain carries TRBV9 and TRBJ2-5; checking the TCRdb D call of TRBD1 is not possible without DNA. The TCR comes from a woman aged 18-70 years in good health. Input material: blood T cells: a sorted CD56 or NKG2C T cell subset, CD4+ or CD8+ T cells, or bulk PBMC T cells (not recorded which). CDR3 sequence reads: CASSPAGGETQYF.